This record looks at one TCR beta chain sequence and its context. This sample is part of a study of shared T cell receptors in the human thymus. Clones were read by immunoSEQ multiplex PCR, and TCRdb kept only the in-frame ones, dropping some. In the table there are approximately 660,000 clones, around nine tenths of which are singletons. These records were also assigned to another study, of human thymus T cells. From that paper: Among the donors, all were healthy Finnish infants having corrective surgery for congenital heart defects. Thymic tissue was derived from resections collected during corrective heart surgery. Usage of V and J genes appeared biased in thymic and blood repertoires. Related research has reported that thymic repertoires overlap highly among unrelated individuals.

Specimen: thymocytes. This sequence originates from a boy in the first two years of life with a congenital heart defect.

DNA of the CDR3: TGCGCCAGCAGCCAAGGGGGCGAGGGGGAGGGCGAAAAACTGTTTTTT. Protein: CASSQGGEGEGEKLFF. This sequence joins TRBV4-3 and TRBJ1-4, with D maybe TRBD1 (6 bases). This CDR3 is built from 16 residues. Germline CDR1 reads LGHNA; CDR2 reads YSLEER. The V and J ends lost 1 base and 8 bases respectively, with 17 bases between them.